These 19 T cell receptor beta chains came from one sample sequenced in a study of T cell repertoires in ileal Crohn's disease. The protocol was immunoSEQ multiplex PCR, while the TCRdb copy is restricted to in-frame clones and leaves out a portion. The data show some 14,000 clones, roughly 78% seen once. Sequencing was carried out using ileal tissue. These receptors came from an adult with Crohn's disease.

The chain links TRBV18 to TRBJ2-2; 7 bases align to TRBD1. Losses at the gene ends were 8 bases for V and 4 bases for J; bases not matched to a gene: 7. The CDR3 is 14 residues long. The germline gives CDR1 KGHSH, CDR2 LQKENI. CDR3 bases: TGTGCCAGCGCTGGGACAGTGGGCACCGGGGAGCTGTTTTTT. This sequence encodes CASAGTVGTGELFF. Using reference TRBV18 and TRBJ2-2 for the parts outside the CDR3, the full variable domain is NAGVMQNPRHLVRRRGQEARLRCSPMKGHSHVYWYRQLPEEGLKFMVYLQKENIIDESGMPKERFSAEFPKEGPSILRIQQVVRGDSAAYFCASAGTVGTGELFFGEGSRLTVL.

The chain links TRBV18 to TRBJ2-5, with D possibly being TRBD1 (6 bases). The J call could be wrong; TRBJ2-7 is a better fit for the DNA end. This CDR3 is built from 14 residues. Per germline, CDR1 KGHSH and CDR2 LQKENI. CDR3 nucleotides: TGTGCCAGCTCACCACTAGGGGGTGACTACGAGCAGTACTTC. It encodes CASSPLGGDYEQYF.

This chain uses TRBV7-2 with TRBJ1-2; no clear D gene. CDR1 and CDR2 from the germline V gene are SGHTA and FQGNSA. V gave up 1 base and J gave up 7 bases, with 7 bases separating them. This CDR3 has 12 amino acids. In DNA, the CDR3 is TGTGCCAGCAGCTTAGGAATTAGTGGCTACACCTTC. Amino acid sequence: CASSLGISGYTF. Full variable domain (rest looked up from reference TRBV7-2 and TRBJ1-2): GAGVSQSPSNKVTEKGKDVELRCDPISGHTALYWYRQSLGQGLEFLIYFQGNSAPDKSGLPSDRFSAERTGGSVSTLTIQRTQQEDSAVYLCASSLGISGYTFGSGTRLTVV.

This rearrangement joins TRBV7-2 to TRBJ1-2, with D unclear. The V end was cut by 5 bases, the J end by 7 bases, with 17 bases between. CDR1 and CDR2 (germline): SGHTA, FQGNSA. The CDR3 extends over 14 amino acids. CDR3 nucleotide sequence: TGTGCCAGCAGCAGCGGGTGGGGTTCTGGTGGCTACACCTTC. Translated, it gives CASSSGWGSGGYTF.

Only a few counts were recorded for this clone. This chain connects TRBV30 to TRBJ1-2, with 7 bases matching TRBD1. The CDR3 loop spans 13 amino acids. With 5 bases clipped from V and 8 bases from J, the junction kept 11 bases outside the gene matches. The V gene's germline CDR1 is GTSNPN and CDR2 SVGIG (reference sequence). The CDR3: CAWAEGARKGYTF. The CDR3 DNA reads as TGTGCCTGGGCCGAGGGGGCGAGGAAGGGCTACACCTTC.

The rearrangement links TRBV7-2 to TRBJ2-7; 11 nucleotides match TRBD1. Germline-derived CDR1 and CDR2 are SGHTA and FQGNSA. The V and J ends lost 5 bases and 3 bases, in that order; junction bases with no gene match: 9. The CDR3 spans 16 residues. CDR3 amino acids: CASSLDSGTGGYEQYF. CDR3 coding DNA: TGTGCCAGCAGCCTGGATTCCGGGACAGGGGGCTACGAGCAGTACTTC.

This chain uses TRBV11-2 with TRBJ1-1; D ambiguous. Germline CDR1 reads SGHAT; CDR2 reads FQNNGV. CDR3 size: 16 residues. V was trimmed by 8 bases and J by 3 bases, leaving 22 bases between them. DNA for the CDR3: TGTGCCAGCTCCGTCCGGAGGCAGGCGAGCCACACTGAAGCTTTCTTT. This encodes CASSVRRQASHTEAFF.

This chain joins TRBV27 and TRBJ1-2; D unclear. This CDR3 has 14 amino acids. CDR1 is MNHEY and CDR2 is SMNVEV in the germline V gene (reference sequence). Trimming cost V 6 bases and J 2 bases, with 13 bases left between them. CDR3 in DNA: TGTGCCAGCAGCCCCGGGATCTTCAACTATGGCTACACCTTC. Protein product: CASSPGIFNYGYTF.

The J gene is TRBJ2-2, the V gene TRBV5-1, with TRBD2 matching 9 bases. The CDR3 loop spans 15 amino acids. V dropped 2 bases and J dropped 4; count of bases not matched to a gene: 3. Germline lookup yields CDR1 SGHRS and CDR2 YFSETQ. CDR3 sequence: CASSFSGSSTGELFF. In nucleotides, the CDR3 is TGCGCCAGCAGCTTTAGCGGGAGTAGCACCGGGGAGCTGTTTTTT.

This clone was recorded only once. The V call is TRBV9, the J call TRBJ2-1; a possible D gene is TRBD1 (6 bases). The CDR3 contains 15 residues. Trimming shortened V by 2 bases and J by 7 bases, and 16 bases separated the two germline ends. The germline gives CDR1 SGDLS, CDR2 YYNGEE. The CDR3 DNA reads as TGTGCCAGCAGCGTGGATCTGGGGGCGCGGAATGAGCAGTTCTTC. Protein sequence: CASSVDLGARNEQFF.

The chain carries TRBV30 and TRBJ2-2; tentatively, D is TRBD1 (6 bases). This CDR3 is built from 13 residues. Deletions cut 4 bases from V and 7 bases from J, with 13 bases between. Per germline, CDR1 GTSNPN and CDR2 SVGIG (reference sequence). The CDR3 loop reads CAWTGEGNGELFF. CDR3 DNA: TGTGCCTGGACAGGGGAAGGTAACGGGGAGCTGTTTTTT.

The chain is built from TRBV10-3 and TRBJ1-1, with D possibly being TRBD1 (5 bases). This CDR3 comprises 13 residues. Germline V CDR1 and CDR2: ENHRY, SYGVKD. The germline V and J ends were trimmed by 7 bases and 3 bases, with 12 bases remaining between them. CDR3 nucleotide sequence: TGTGCCATCAAGTCAGACAGCCACACTGAAGCTTTCTTT. The encoded protein is CAIKSDSHTEAFF.

The chain recombines TRBV7-3 with TRBJ2-4; possibly TRBD1 for D (5 bases). The ends were cut back, 6 bases at V and 3 bases at J, with 12 bases in the middle. The CDR3 has 14 amino acids. CDR1 is SGHTA, CDR2 FQGTGA, per germline. CDR3 DNA sequence: TGTGCCAGCAGTCCAGGGCTGGGCAAAAACATTCAGTACTTC. Translating gives CASSPGLGKNIQYF.

This CDR3 reads CASSLYAGEQFF. Written as DNA, the CDR3 is TGTGCCAGCAGCCTCTATGCCGGGGAGCAGTTCTTC. This chain uses TRBV9 with TRBJ2-1, with D unresolved. V was pared by 4 bases and J by 10 bases, with 12 bases between. Germline CDR1 is SGDLS and CDR2 is YYNGEE. CDR3 length: 12 residues. Using reference TRBV9 and TRBJ2-1 for the parts outside the CDR3, the full variable domain is DSGVTQTPKHLITATGQRVTLRCSPRSGDLSVYWYQQSLDQGLQFLIQYYNGEERAKGNILERFSAQQFPDLHSELNLSSLELGDSALYFCASSLYAGEQFFGPGTRLTVL.

This clone has only a few counts. The rearrangement joins TRBV9 to TRBJ2-2, with D possibly being TRBD2 (6 bases). The V gene lost 0 bases and the J gene lost 6 bases, with 9 bases spanning the gap. Germline-derived CDR1 and CDR2 are SGDLS and YYNGEE. The CDR3 runs 14 residues. The chain's CDR3 is CASSVAWGAGELFF. For the CDR3, the DNA is TGTGCCAGCAGCGTAGCTTGGGGGGCCGGGGAGCTGTTTTTT.

This clone has more than one count but fewer than ten. This sequence joins TRBV7-9 and TRBJ2-3; the D gene is possibly TRBD2 (6 bases). Germline assignment: CDR1 SEHNR and CDR2 FQNEAQ (reference sequence). This CDR3 contains 13 residues. Trimming pared 11 bases from V and 3 bases from J, leaving 15 bases between. The CDR3 region is CASGWRGTDTQYF. CDR3 DNA: TGTGCCTCTGGATGGAGGGGAACAGATACGCAGTATTTT.

This chain uses TRBV2 with TRBJ2-5; TRBD2 matches at 15 bases. Germline trimming cut 8 bases from V and 4 bases from J; bases unmatched to any gene: 8. This CDR3 has 16 residues. Germline loops: CDR1 SNHLY, CDR2 FYNNEI. This CDR3 is CASGGLAGGGGETQYF. CDR3 nucleotide sequence: TGTGCCAGCGGGGGACTAGCGGGAGGAGGCGGAGAGACCCAGTACTTC.

This clone was detected only a few times. The chain links TRBV7-2 to TRBJ1-2, with D perhaps TRBD1 (6 bases). Germline-derived CDR1 and CDR2 are SGHTA and FQGNSA. CDR3 length: 13 residues. Between the trimmed V and J ends, which lost 1 base and 8 bases, there was a span of 11 bases. The CDR3 loop reads CASSLDWGRGYTF. DNA for the CDR3: TGTGCCAGCAGCTTAGATTGGGGGCGCGGCTACACCTTC.

The chain uses TRBV25-1 and TRBJ2-1; TRBD2 matches 12 bases. The length of the CDR3 is 18 residues. CDR1 and CDR2 (germline): MGHDK, SYGVNS. The trim removed 2 bases at V and 8 bases at J, leaving 13 bases unmatched. CDR3 DNA: TGTGCCAGCAGTGAAGAGTCAGGACTAGCGGGAATTCCCGATGAGCAGTTCTTC. This sequence encodes CASSEESGLAGIPDEQFF.